This T cell receptor (beta chain) was obtained from a study of blood T cell repertoires in COVID-19. This CDR3 has 16 amino acids. The trim removed 0 bases at V and 4 bases at J, leaving 5 bases unmatched. CDR1 is SGHNT and CDR2 is YYREEE in the germline V gene (reference sequence). Authors' methods: How many nucleated cells were present was estimated from reference gene primer amplification. Generated by immunoSEQ multiplex PCR, the TCRdb table keeps only in-frame clones and is missing some. V, J and clone size are those of that table, while D and trimming were read from the DNA. This sample has 200,000 to 250,000 clones, with around four fifths found just once.

This clonotype was sampled from a woman of 80 years or more with active or convalescent COVID-19. Sequences were obtained from peripheral blood. The V gene is TRBV5-4, the J gene TRBJ2-5; 11 bases line up with TRBD2. The CDR3 DNA sequence: TGTGCCAGCAGCTTGGCCTATAGCGGGGGGGTAGAGACCCAGTACTTC. It is translated as CASSLAYSGGVETQYF.